This TCR beta chain appears in the sequencing data of a study of blood T cell repertoires in COVID-19. In the study overall: Samples came from the United States, Italy and Spain, spanning acute and convalescent COVID-19.

Generated by immunoSEQ multiplex PCR, the TCRdb table keeps only in-frame clones and is missing some. The sample has approximately 140,000 clones, 84% seen once; the top ten hold about 2.3%. CDR1 is ENHRY and CDR2 is SYGVKD in the germline V gene. The CDR3 totals 15 residues. The V segment lost 10 bases and the J segment 4 bases; nucleotides outside the gene matches: 12. The TCR comes from a man in his forties with acute COVID-19. V usage is TRBV10-3 and J usage is TRBJ2-5, with TRBD2 identical over 10 bases. Material for sequencing was PBMCs or T cells enriched from blood (not recorded which). CDR3 amino acids: CATGLADTPGETQYF. Here the CDR3 DNA reads TGTGCCACAGGACTAGCGGATACGCCCGGAGAGACCCAGTACTTC.